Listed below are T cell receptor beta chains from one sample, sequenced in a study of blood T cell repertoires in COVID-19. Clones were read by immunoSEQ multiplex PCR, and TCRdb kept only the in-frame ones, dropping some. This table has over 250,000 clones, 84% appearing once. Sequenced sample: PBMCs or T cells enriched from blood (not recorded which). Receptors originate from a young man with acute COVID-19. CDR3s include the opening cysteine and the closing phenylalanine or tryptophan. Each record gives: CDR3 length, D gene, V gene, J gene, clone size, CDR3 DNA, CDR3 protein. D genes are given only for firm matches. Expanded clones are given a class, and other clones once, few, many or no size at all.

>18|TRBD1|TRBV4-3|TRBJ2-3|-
TGCGCCAGCAGCCAGAGGACAGGTTCGGCAAAAAGCACAGATACGCAGTATTTT
CASSQRTGSAKSTDTQYF
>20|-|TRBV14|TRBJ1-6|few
TGTGCCAGCAGCCCCCCCGGGGTGGCAGCCCCGAGCTCCTATAATTCACCCCTCCACTTT
CASSPPGVAAPSSYNSPLHF
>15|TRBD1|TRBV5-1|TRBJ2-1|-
TGTGCCAGCAGGTCCCCCGGGACAGTCTACAATGAGCAGTTCTTC
CASRSPGTVYNEQFF
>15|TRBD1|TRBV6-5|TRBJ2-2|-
TGTGCCAGCAGACCCAGACAGGGGTTCACCGGGGAGCTGTTTTTT
CASRPRQGFTGELFF
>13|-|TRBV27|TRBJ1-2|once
TGTGCCAGCAGTCACCGGGAAGGCTATGGCTACACCTTC
CASSHREGYGYTF
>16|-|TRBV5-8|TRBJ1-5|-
TGTGCCAGCAGCTTGGTTGGGGCCTGGGGCAATCAGCCCCAGCATTTT
CASSLVGAWGNQPQHF
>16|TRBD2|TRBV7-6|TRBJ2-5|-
TGTGCCAGCAGCTTAGACGCCGGGAGGCTTGGGGAGACCCAGTACTTC
CASSLDAGRLGETQYF
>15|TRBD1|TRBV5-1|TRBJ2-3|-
TGTGCCAGCAGCGGGGGACAGGGGGTTACAGATACGCAGTATTTT
CASSGGQGVTDTQYF
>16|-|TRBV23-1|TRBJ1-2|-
TGCGCCAGCAGTCGATTATTCGCGTCACTAACGACTGGCTACACCTTC
CASSRLFASLTTGYTF
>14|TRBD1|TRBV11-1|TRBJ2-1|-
TGTGCCAGCAGCGCGAGGGACAGGCCTGGGGAGCAGTTCTTC
CASSARDRPGEQFF
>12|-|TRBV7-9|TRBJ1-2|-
TGTGCCAGCAGCTTCTCGCCGGGGGGCTACACCTTC
CASSFSPGGYTF
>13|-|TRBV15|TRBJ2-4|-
TGTGCCACCATGTTAGCCTCGGAAAACATTCAGTACTTC
CATMLASENIQYF
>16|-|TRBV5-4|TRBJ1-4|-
TGTGCCAGCAGCCTCAAGACAGGCGCAACTAATGAAAAACTGTTTTTT
CASSLKTGATNEKLFF
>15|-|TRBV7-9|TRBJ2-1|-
TGTGCCAGCAGCCTCGAAACATTTCCCTACAATGAGCAGTTCTTC
CASSLETFPYNEQFF
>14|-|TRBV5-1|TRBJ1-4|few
TGCGCCAGCAGCTTGACAGGAACTAATGAAAAACTGTTTTTT
CASSLTGTNEKLFF
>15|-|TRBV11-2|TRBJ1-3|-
TGTGCCAGCAGCCTGAGGGCTTACTCTGGAAACACCATATATTTT
CASSLRAYSGNTIYF
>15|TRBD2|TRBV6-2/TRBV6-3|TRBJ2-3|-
TGTGCCAGCAGCGGGCGGGAGGGGGGCACAGATACGCAGTATTTT
CASSGREGGTDTQYF
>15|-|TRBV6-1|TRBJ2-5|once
TGTGCCAGCAGTGAAGCACAGGGTAATGTGGAGACCCAGTACTTC
CASSEAQGNVETQYF
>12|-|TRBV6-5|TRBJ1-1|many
TGTGCCAGCAGGGCACTGAACACTGAAGCTTTCTTT
CASRALNTEAFF
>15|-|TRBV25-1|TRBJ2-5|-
TGTGCCAGCAGTGACCCCGAGGCCCTGCAAGAGACCCAGTACTTC
CASSDPEALQETQYF
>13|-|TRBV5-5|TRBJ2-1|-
TGTGCCAGCAGCACCGGGGCCTACAATGAGCAGTTCTTC
CASSTGAYNEQFF
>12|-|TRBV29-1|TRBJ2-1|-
TGCAGCGTTGAGTTAGCGTACAATGAGCAGTTCTTC
CSVELAYNEQFF
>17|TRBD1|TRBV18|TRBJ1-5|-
TGTGCCAGCTCGCCACTTAATCGACAGGGAGGCGATCAGCCCCAGCATTTT
CASSPLNRQGGDQPQHF